This TCR beta chain was obtained from a study of shared clonotypes between healthy human individuals. Sequencing was at deep level. Every subset had its genomic DNA shared out evenly among several immunoSEQ plates. Data came from immunoSEQ multiplex PCR; TCRdb stores just in-frame clones and leaves some out. The table includes approximately 400,000 clones, roughly 96% detected once. On this clone: Its antigen is not known. The junction differs from germline at one of its ends, possibly a read error.

Each of the donors was a healthy adult who was HIV-negative and had not had a recent acute infection or vaccination. General study results and limits: Sequencing depth was predicted to influence how clonotypes are shared among donors.

The CDR3 spans 13 residues. Per germline, CDR1 SSHAT and CDR2 FNYEAQ (reference sequence). The sequenced sample consisted of memory CD8+ T cells sorted from blood. Subset defined: CD45RO+ cells pooled with CCR7-negative TemRA cells. This chain uses TRBV7-7 with TRBJ2-7, with D perhaps TRBD2 (6 bases). The sequence was obtained from a man in his thirties or forties in good health. Here the CDR3 DNA reads TGTGCTAGCAGCCCCCGGGGACTTCTCGAGCAGTACTTC. Its translation is CASSPRGLLEQYF.